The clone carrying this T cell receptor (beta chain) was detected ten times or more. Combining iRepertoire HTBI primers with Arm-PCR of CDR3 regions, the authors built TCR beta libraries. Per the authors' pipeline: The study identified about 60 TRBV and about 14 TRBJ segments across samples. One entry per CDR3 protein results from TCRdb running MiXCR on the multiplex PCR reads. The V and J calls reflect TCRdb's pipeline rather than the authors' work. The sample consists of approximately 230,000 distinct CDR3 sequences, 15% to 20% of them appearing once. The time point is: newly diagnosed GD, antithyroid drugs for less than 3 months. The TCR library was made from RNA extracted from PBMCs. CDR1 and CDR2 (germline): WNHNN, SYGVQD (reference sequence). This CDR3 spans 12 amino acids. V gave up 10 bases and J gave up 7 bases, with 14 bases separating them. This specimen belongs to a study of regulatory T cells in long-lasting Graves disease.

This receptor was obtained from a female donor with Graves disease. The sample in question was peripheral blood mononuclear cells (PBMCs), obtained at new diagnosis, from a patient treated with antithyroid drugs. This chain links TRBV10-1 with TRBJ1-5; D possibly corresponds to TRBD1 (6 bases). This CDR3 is CANEGGGQPQHF. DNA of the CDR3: TGCGCCAACGAAGGGGGGGGCCAGCCCCAGCATTTT.